The 3 T cell receptor beta chains below come from one sample, sequenced in a study of shared clonotypes between healthy human individuals. Generated by immunoSEQ multiplex PCR, the TCRdb table keeps only in-frame clones and is missing some. Of millions of clones in the sample, around 94% were seen once. Source material: naive CD4+ T cells sorted from blood. Described subset: CD45RA+ positively selected. The receptors derive from a man between 18 and 29 years old in good health.

The chain employs TRBV29-1 and TRBJ2-5; 7 bases fit TRBD2. The CDR3 totals 16 residues. Looked up from germline, CDR1 is SQVTM and CDR2 is ANQGSEA. V gave up 7 bases and J gave up 5 bases; unmatched junction bases: 19. CDR3 in DNA: TGCAGCGACCTTTCGAGGGAGGGCAGCCCGTTGGAGACCCAGTACTTC. Encoded protein: CSDLSREGSPLETQYF.

This clone was recorded once. This chain connects TRBV7-3 to TRBJ2-3, with D possibly called TRBD1 or TRBD2 (5 bases each). CDR1 and CDR2 from the germline V gene are SGHTA and FQGTGA. The CDR3 is 16 residues long. With 0 bases removed from V and 2 bases from J, the gap between germline ends came to 12 bases. CDR3 nucleotide sequence: TGTGCCAGCAGCTTAACGGGGGTTCCCTTCACAGATACGCAGTATTTT. Protein product: CASSLTGVPFTDTQYF. Supplemented by reference TRBV7-3 and TRBJ2-3, the full variable domain reads GAGVSQTPSNKVTEKGKYVELRCDPISGHTALYWYRQSLGQGPEFLIYFQGTGAADDSGLPNDRFFAVRPEGSVSTLKIQRTERGDSAVYLCASSLTGVPFTDTQYFGPGTRLTVL.

The V and J genes are TRBV5-4 and TRBJ2-1; TRBD2 might be the D (6 bases). The CDR3 is 15 amino acids. Germline-derived CDR1 and CDR2 are SGHNT and YYREEE (reference sequence). V was cut by 0 bases and J by 4 bases, with 11 bases left in between. In DNA, the CDR3 is TGTGCCAGCAGCTTGGAAAGCGGGCTTTACAATGAGCAGTTCTTC. Its translation is CASSLESGLYNEQFF.